These T cell receptor beta chains were read from a single sample in a study of blood T cell repertoires in COVID-19. TCRdb's copy holds only in-frame clones and misses some; the assay was immunoSEQ multiplex PCR. The repertoire holds 110,000 or so clones, over 65% seen once, with approximately 8.1% in the top ten. Sequenced sample: peripheral blood. The receptors here all came from a woman in her 40s with acute or convalescent COVID-19. The CDR3 runs from the conserved cysteine through the conserved F or W.

j_gene,v_gene,CDR3aa
TRBJ2-3,TRBV6-5,CASKRDLADTQYF
TRBJ1-2,TRBV2,CASSVAQNYGYTF
TRBJ1-2,TRBV7-2,CASSSAGDRTYGYTF
TRBJ1-4,TRBV30,CAWSQVDWTGSDEKLFF
TRBJ2-1,TRBV30,CAWHLAGEQFF
TRBJ2-7,TRBV5-1,CASSTAWGGYEQYF
TRBJ1-2,TRBV6-5,CASSKQGARGYTF
TRBJ1-6,TRBV12-3/TRBV12-4,CASSFQQSPLHF
TRBJ1-1,TRBV19,CASRLQVQNTEAFF
TRBJ1-2,TRBV18,CASSPTDNYGYTF
TRBJ2-1,TRBV24-1,CATSDSRQASYNEQFF
TRBJ2-1,TRBV6-2/TRBV6-3,CASSRVDRGGYNEQFF
TRBJ2-1,TRBV3-1/TRBV3-2,CASSQLDRDEQFF
TRBJ1-2,TRBV3-1/TRBV3-2,CASSPGTGGRGYTF
TRBJ1-3,TRBV5-1,CASSPGPGVSGNTIYF
TRBJ2-2,TRBV7-6,CASSLGPSGAYGELFF
TRBJ1-1,TRBV28,CASSFQGRGGDNTEAFF
TRBJ2-1,TRBV11-1,CASSLAGQGAYEQFF
TRBJ1-2,TRBV6-5,CASSLHRGGYGYTF
TRBJ2-7,TRBV6-1,CASSEEGTGAYEQYF
TRBJ2-1,TRBV27,CASRLTGTATYNEQFF
TRBJ1-3,TRBV6-5,CASRGVGNTIYF
TRBJ2-3,TRBV7-8,CASSLVRDSTDTQYF
TRBJ2-5,TRBV5-1,CASSLWTSGGAETQYF
TRBJ2-1,TRBV7-9,CASSLRGFHEQFF
TRBJ2-3,TRBV19,CASNTRGSADTQYF
TRBJ2-3,TRBV2,CASNPSGGGGITDTQYF
TRBJ2-5,TRBV2,CASSFTSGGAETQYF
TRBJ2-1,TRBV11-2,CASSSGDGAAGEQFF
TRBJ1-5,TRBV3-1/TRBV3-2,CASGETGLDNQPQHF
TRBJ1-6,TRBV6-2/TRBV6-3,CASSYGYRGGINSPLHF
TRBJ2-3,TRBV4-1,CASSQGVTGGPTDTQYF